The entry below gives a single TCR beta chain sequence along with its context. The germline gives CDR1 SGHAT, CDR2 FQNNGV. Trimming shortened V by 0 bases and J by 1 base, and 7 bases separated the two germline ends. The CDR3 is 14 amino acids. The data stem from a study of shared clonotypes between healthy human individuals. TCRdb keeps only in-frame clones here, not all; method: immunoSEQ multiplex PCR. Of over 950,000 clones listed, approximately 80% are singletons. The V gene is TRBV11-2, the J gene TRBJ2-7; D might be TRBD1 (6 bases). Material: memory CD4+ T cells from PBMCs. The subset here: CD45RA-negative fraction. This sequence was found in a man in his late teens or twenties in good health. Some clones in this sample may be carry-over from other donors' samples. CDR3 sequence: CASSLEGGSYEQYF. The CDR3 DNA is TGTGCCAGCAGCTTAGAAGGGGGATCCTACGAGCAGTACTTC.